This T cell receptor (beta chain) comes out of a study of T-cell memory formation after mild COVID-19. Study-level points and caveats: Several responding clones turned up in pre-infection memory, indicating that cross-reactive memory may have taken part. Those CD4+ clones that contracted were mainly in CM and EM (CD8+ ones in EMRA). Day 37-peaking second-wave clones had unconfirmed SARS-CoV-2 specificity.

5'RACE, which relied on constant-segment primers, yielded TCR alpha and TCR beta cDNA libraries carrying sample barcodes and UMIs. TCRdb re-called the 5' RACE reads through MiXCR, storing one row per CDR3 protein. The repertoire holds over 350,000 distinct CDR3 sequences, with less than 25% as singletons. The table lists this clonotype with a few counts. No antigen is known for it. The V end was cut by 7 bases, the J end by 8 bases, with 14 bases between. Germline CDR1 is SQVTM and CDR2 is ANQGSEA. There are 11 residues in the CDR3. The sample taken for sequencing was PBMCs or a T cell subset sorted from them (not recorded which). The chain recombines TRBV29-1 with TRBJ1-2, with D possibly TRBD1 on 5 matching bases. The sequence was collected from an adult woman who had mild COVID-19 (a few samples of this study predate the infection). Cell type and time point are not known. The CDR3 bases are TGCAGCGGTGGGACTGTACGAGGCTACACCTTC. This gives the protein CSGGTVRGYTF.